Listed below are T cell receptor beta chains from one sample, sequenced in a study of OX40 agonist ivuxolimab in advanced cancers. The protocol was immunoSEQ multiplex PCR, while the TCRdb copy is restricted to in-frame clones and leaves out a portion. The sample comprises 70,000 to 95,000 clones, about 86% of which are singletons, and around 0.76% rests with the top ten. Sequencing used CD4+ or CD8+ T cells sorted from blood, obtained in a trial of the OX40 agonist ivuxolimab. These receptors originate from an adult with an advanced solid tumor such as melanoma, head and neck, liver or kidney cancer. The CDR3 runs from the conserved cysteine through the conserved F or W. Each record gives: V gene, J gene, CDR3 length, D gene, clone size, CDR3 DNA, CDR3 protein. The D gene is left open where the match is weak. Clone size is given for some rows only: seen once, a few or many times, or a class if the clone is expanded.

v_call: TRBV11-2; j_call: TRBJ2-3; cdr3_length: 14; d_call: NA; clone_size: NA; cdr3_nt: TGTGCCAGCAGCTCTTCTCTGAGCACAGATACGCAGTATTTT; cdr3_aa: CASSSSLSTDTQYF
v_call: TRBV5-1; j_call: TRBJ2-7; cdr3_length: 14; d_call: NA; clone_size: NA; cdr3_nt: TGCGCCAGCAGTTCTCCGGGACGCTTCTACGAGCAGTACTTC; cdr3_aa: CASSSPGRFYEQYF
v_call: TRBV7-8; j_call: TRBJ1-1; cdr3_length: 14; d_call: NA; clone_size: NA; cdr3_nt: TGTGCCAGCAGCCCTCCCGACAGGAACACTGAAGCTTTCTTT; cdr3_aa: CASSPPDRNTEAFF
v_call: TRBV7-9; j_call: TRBJ2-2; cdr3_length: 15; d_call: NA; clone_size: NA; cdr3_nt: TGTGCCAGCAGCTTATGGCAGGGTGCCACCGGGGAGCTGTTTTTT; cdr3_aa: CASSLWQGATGELFF
v_call: TRBV10-3; j_call: TRBJ1-2; cdr3_length: 15; d_call: NA; clone_size: NA; cdr3_nt: TGTGCCATCAGTGACGGGCAGAGCCAAGACTATGGCTACACCTTC; cdr3_aa: CAISDGQSQDYGYTF
v_call: TRBV19; j_call: TRBJ2-2; cdr3_length: 17; d_call: NA; clone_size: NA; cdr3_nt: TGTGCCAGTAGTCACCAAAAGCGCAATACGAACACCGGGGAGCTGTTTTTT; cdr3_aa: CASSHQKRNTNTGELFF
v_call: TRBV30; j_call: TRBJ2-3; cdr3_length: 12; d_call: NA; clone_size: NA; cdr3_nt: TGTGCCTGGAGTGGACAGGCAGATACGCAGTATTTT; cdr3_aa: CAWSGQADTQYF
v_call: TRBV28; j_call: TRBJ2-7; cdr3_length: 12; d_call: NA; clone_size: NA; cdr3_nt: TGTGCCAGCAGTTTGCAGAACTACGAGCAGTACTTC; cdr3_aa: CASSLQNYEQYF
v_call: TRBV5-6; j_call: TRBJ1-1; cdr3_length: 14; d_call: NA; clone_size: NA; cdr3_nt: TGTGCCAGCAGCTTCGACCTTCTGAACACTGAAGCTTTCTTT; cdr3_aa: CASSFDLLNTEAFF
v_call: TRBV30; j_call: TRBJ2-7; cdr3_length: 14; d_call: NA; clone_size: NA; cdr3_nt: TGTGCCTGGGCTCCCGGGACGGGAGCCTACGAGCAGTACTTC; cdr3_aa: CAWAPGTGAYEQYF
v_call: TRBV15; j_call: TRBJ2-7; cdr3_length: 14; d_call: TRBD1; clone_size: NA; cdr3_nt: TGTGCCACCAGCAGACCGGGACAGCTCTACGAGCAGTACTTC; cdr3_aa: CATSRPGQLYEQYF
v_call: TRBV11-3; j_call: TRBJ2-2; cdr3_length: 14; d_call: NA; clone_size: NA; cdr3_nt: TGTGCCACCGAGCTAGCGCCGAACACCGGGGAGCTGTTTTTT; cdr3_aa: CATELAPNTGELFF
v_call: TRBV5-1; j_call: TRBJ2-5; cdr3_length: 16; d_call: TRBD2; clone_size: NA; cdr3_nt: TGCGCCAGCAGCTCGGGACTAGCGGGGACCCAAGAGACCCAGTACTTC; cdr3_aa: CASSSGLAGTQETQYF
v_call: TRBV19; j_call: TRBJ1-5; cdr3_length: 16; d_call: NA; clone_size: NA; cdr3_nt: TGTGCCAGTAGTATAGCGGGGCAAACCGTCAATCAGCCCCAGCATTTT; cdr3_aa: CASSIAGQTVNQPQHF
v_call: TRBV6-1; j_call: TRBJ1-2; cdr3_length: 12; d_call: NA; clone_size: few; cdr3_nt: TGTGCCAGCAGTCAGGGATTTGGAGGCTACACCTTC; cdr3_aa: CASSQGFGGYTF
v_call: TRBV11-1; j_call: TRBJ1-2; cdr3_length: 14; d_call: TRBD1; clone_size: NA; cdr3_nt: TGTGCCAGCAGCTCGACAGGGCAGGACTATGGCTACACCTTC; cdr3_aa: CASSSTGQDYGYTF
v_call: TRBV5-1; j_call: TRBJ2-2; cdr3_length: 14; d_call: NA; clone_size: NA; cdr3_nt: TGCGCCAGCAGCTTGGCCGGGGGTCACGGGGAGCTGTTTTTT; cdr3_aa: CASSLAGGHGELFF
v_call: TRBV4-1; j_call: TRBJ2-1; cdr3_length: 13; d_call: NA; clone_size: few; cdr3_nt: TGCGCCAGCAGCCGGCAGGGGTTCCCTGAGCAGTTCTTC; cdr3_aa: CASSRQGFPEQFF
v_call: TRBV10-1; j_call: TRBJ2-2; cdr3_length: 14; d_call: NA; clone_size: NA; cdr3_nt: TGCGCCAGCGCGCCGGGCGGGACTCTCGGGGAGCTGTTTTTT; cdr3_aa: CASAPGGTLGELFF
v_call: TRBV28; j_call: TRBJ2-2; cdr3_length: 18; d_call: NA; clone_size: NA; cdr3_nt: TGTGCCAGCAGCCCTGGACTTACAGGGTACGGGAACACCGGGGAGCTGTTTTTT; cdr3_aa: CASSPGLTGYGNTGELFF
v_call: TRBV10-1; j_call: TRBJ2-2; cdr3_length: 13; d_call: NA; clone_size: NA; cdr3_nt: TGCGCCAGCAGACAGAACGTGGCCGGGGAGCTGTTTTTT; cdr3_aa: CASRQNVAGELFF
v_call: TRBV5-4; j_call: TRBJ2-2; cdr3_length: 12; d_call: NA; clone_size: NA; cdr3_nt: TGTGCCAGCAGCTTGGACACCGGGGAGCTGTTTTTT; cdr3_aa: CASSLDTGELFF
v_call: TRBV6-1; j_call: TRBJ1-2; cdr3_length: 13; d_call: NA; clone_size: NA; cdr3_nt: TGTGCCAGCATCAGGGGCAATAACTATGGCTACACCTTC; cdr3_aa: CASIRGNNYGYTF
v_call: TRBV9; j_call: TRBJ2-1; cdr3_length: 15; d_call: TRBD2; clone_size: NA; cdr3_nt: TGTGCCAGCAGCCCCCGGGGGGAGGGGTACAATGAGCAGTTCTTC; cdr3_aa: CASSPRGEGYNEQFF
v_call: TRBV7-2; j_call: TRBJ2-4; cdr3_length: 17; d_call: TRBD1; clone_size: NA; cdr3_nt: TGTGCCAGCAGCTTAATAACAGGGGGGATAGCCAAAAACATTCAGTACTTC; cdr3_aa: CASSLITGGIAKNIQYF
v_call: TRBV5-6; j_call: TRBJ1-6; cdr3_length: 14; d_call: TRBD1; clone_size: NA; cdr3_nt: TGTGCCAGCAGCTCCGGACAGGGTAATTCACCCCTCCACTTT; cdr3_aa: CASSSGQGNSPLHF
v_call: TRBV19; j_call: TRBJ2-7; cdr3_length: 16; d_call: TRBD1; clone_size: once; cdr3_nt: TGTGCCAGTAGTATAGCCGCGGACAGGGGGCAGTACGAGCAGTACTTC; cdr3_aa: CASSIAADRGQYEQYF
v_call: TRBV28; j_call: TRBJ1-5; cdr3_length: 12; d_call: NA; clone_size: NA; cdr3_nt: TGTGCCAGCACTACCGCGGGACAGCCCCAGCATTTT; cdr3_aa: CASTTAGQPQHF
v_call: TRBV6-1; j_call: TRBJ1-5; cdr3_length: 14; d_call: NA; clone_size: once; cdr3_nt: TGTGCCAGCAGTGAAACTGATATCAATCAGCCCCAGCATTTT; cdr3_aa: CASSETDINQPQHF
v_call: TRBV6-6; j_call: TRBJ2-7; cdr3_length: 13; d_call: NA; clone_size: NA; cdr3_nt: TGTGCCAGCAGATACACAGTAGGGGGGGAACAGTACTTC; cdr3_aa: CASRYTVGGEQYF